A selection of T cell receptor beta chains follows, all from one sample in a study of cytomegalovirus exposure and HLA in healthy donors. Here immunoSEQ multiplex PCR was the method, and the copy in TCRdb shows in-frame clones only, minus some. The profile covers about 140,000 clones, with around 77% appearing a single time and approximately 2% taken by the ten largest. Sequenced input: PBMCs. These receptors all stem from a young man in good health and CMV-seronegative. Each CDR3 is given without its conserved first and last residue. A D gene is named only where the DNA matches it firmly.

V gene: TRBV10-3; D gene: TRBD2; CDR3 protein: AITRTSDAYNEQF
V gene: TRBV4-2; D gene: NA; CDR3 protein: ASSPGNQPQH
V gene: TRBV19; D gene: TRBD1; CDR3 protein: ASRDSTGTGAETQY
V gene: TRBV4-1; D gene: NA; CDR3 protein: ASSQVGQGLTDTQY
V gene: TRBV6-1; D gene: NA; CDR3 protein: ASSAPGGRDTQY
V gene: TRBV5-1; D gene: TRBD1; CDR3 protein: ASSGTGADAGYT
V gene: TRBV9; D gene: NA; CDR3 protein: ASSAPSSYEQY
V gene: TRBV10-1; D gene: NA; CDR3 protein: ASSISGMGANEQF
V gene: TRBV19; D gene: TRBD2; CDR3 protein: ATQTSVSYNEQF
V gene: TRBV5-1; D gene: NA; CDR3 protein: ASSWGDSYEQY
V gene: TRBV5-1; D gene: NA; CDR3 protein: ASRLPGQPSYEQY
V gene: TRBV5-1; D gene: NA; CDR3 protein: ASSRENGELF
V gene: TRBV28; D gene: NA; CDR3 protein: ASSLDRNYGYT
V gene: TRBV7-6; D gene: NA; CDR3 protein: ASSLAQGKAPYEQY
V gene: TRBV29-1; D gene: NA; CDR3 protein: SVAVSNNQPQH
V gene: TRBV2; D gene: TRBD2; CDR3 protein: ASSQGTSGSSYEQY
V gene: TRBV9; D gene: NA; CDR3 protein: ASSGGILGVNEQF
V gene: TRBV11-3; D gene: TRBD1; CDR3 protein: ASSPVWDSSTDTQY
V gene: TRBV6-1; D gene: NA; CDR3 protein: ASTLQGKSNEKLF
V gene: TRBV4-2; D gene: TRBD2; CDR3 protein: ASSQDWGGGSYNEQF
V gene: TRBV6-5; D gene: TRBD1; CDR3 protein: ASSSGTGGFTEAF
V gene: TRBV28; D gene: NA; CDR3 protein: ASSFGLGTSKQY
V gene: TRBV5-1; D gene: NA; CDR3 protein: ASSLVSGGAANEKLF